This TCR beta chain came from a study of cytomegalovirus exposure and HLA in healthy donors (dated by TCRdb to about 2017). Looking at the study overall: According to an earlier analysis of 450 to 650 of the donors, about 180 million T cells yielded over 90 million unique TCR beta sequences and 276 Gb of sequence data. Roughly 300 gigabases of sequencing data and around 90 million unique TCR sequences made up an early release that covered about 640 HLA-typed donors. The genetic ancestry cluster associated with self-reported Caucasian donors included about 84% of the roughly 400 genotyped donors. The study was designed to test whether signatures of past pathogen exposure could be identified by cataloging public T cell receptors. The study used immunosequencing to profile the T cell repertoires of approximately 650 subjects and linked those repertoires to cytomegalovirus serostatus. Along with the 666-subject first cohort, a separate validation cohort of around 110 different subjects was used. To predict cytomegalovirus infection status, the study brought together high-throughput TCR immunosequencing, statistical association of individual TCRs with disease status, and machine learning. To study patterns of TCR occurrence, a later analysis re-analyzed previously published TCR beta repertoires from just over 650 donors and added high-resolution HLA genotyping. The later analysis used no new phenotypic data to find candidate immune exposures, relying instead on TCR beta sequences and their occurrence across donors. An earlier analysis of some 600 of the donors applied high-throughput TCR beta sequencing to assess whether each TCR beta V gene segment acted as functional or pseudogenic. Alongside the repertoire data, information on donor age, sex, ethnicity and CMV serostatus was compiled. In a later genetic analysis, genome-wide SNP genotypes for about 55% of the roughly 700 donors were used, and that subset was treated as a discovery cohort. Every discovery cohort repertoire had been produced on one sequencing platform. Class I and class II HLA loci were covered by the typing at four-digit resolution. The number of typed donors differed by locus: about 629-630 for A, B, C, DRB1 and DQB1; some 500 for DQA1; fewer than 610 for DPA1; and some 450 for DPB1. A handful of DR-DQ haplotypes were treated as single units for association and clustering because of strong linkage in the cohort. Among some 400 genotyped donors of the cohort, an average of approximately 240,000 unique TCR beta nucleotide sequences were sequenced per donor, around 18% of them non-productive. Broad study findings and their caveats: The 87-base-pair reads could not distinguish some IMGT-functional V segments, including TRBV6-2 and TRBV6-3, so those segments were excluded. Assigning TCR associations to individual alleles was difficult when HLA alleles, especially DR and DQ, strongly co-occurred. In a later analysis, the rate of TCR association differed among HLA loci, with DRB1 alleles having the most associated TCRs and HLA-C alleles having the fewest. Only TCR beta chains were sequenced in this cohort, and the absence of alpha or paired-chain data limited detectable features. In an earlier analysis of 450 to 750 of the donors, most TCR beta V segments appeared in productive rearrangements about 87% or about 30% of the time, broadly matching IMGT annotations. Because counts were too low, seventeen rarely observed V segments, including chromosome 9 orphons, were excluded from the earlier analysis of fewer than 650 of the donors. A cluster of highly shared sequence variants was judged likely to be a technical artifact of the sequencing pipeline. V-gene and J-gene trimming of TCR beta chains was associated with a missense DCLRE1C variant in a later genetic analysis, and the association was replicated in an independent cohort. The presence/absence analyses assumed that sequencing depth was roughly uniform across donors, and that assumption may not be true. According to the authors, the approach could potentially be generalized to other disease states and immunological phenotypes. A further reported finding was that TCR beta sequences accurately predicted the HLA-A and HLA-B alleles for most subjects in the first cohort. Correlated functional status among segregating V segments might be attributable to linkage disequilibrium, but an unknown experimental factor could not be ruled out. A later analysis found that HLA-associated TCR beta chains were more clonally expanded and had lower generation probabilities than equally common non-associated chains. In the study, some 180 TCR beta chains were listed as associated with cytomegalovirus. While some public TCRs were present in many individuals, most TCR sequences turned up only very rarely across donors. In a later analysis, around 15,000 TCR beta sequences were associated with specific HLA alleles at a false discovery rate of 0.05. According to a later analysis, parvovirus B19, influenza, CMV and Epstein-Barr virus appeared linked to several top co-occurrence clusters. According to a later genetic analysis, donors in an Asian-associated ancestry cluster had fewer N-insertions in productive TCRs than the approximately 700-donor mean. A few of the identified cytomegalovirus-associated TCR beta chains were confirmed in vitro to be specific for cytomegalovirus antigens. Most CMV-associated TCR beta chains appeared to be HLA-restricted in a later analysis, and the HLA associations seemed to be driven largely by CMV exposure. The classifier was reported to diagnose cytomegalovirus status with high specificity and sensitivity in both the original and validation cohorts. Immune exposure information for the cohort was limited to CMV serostatus. Because HLA typing was missing for some donors at each locus, association tests included only the typed subset.

The CDR3 goes from the cysteine to the phenylalanine over 14 residues. Of the read, only the CDR3 DNA is kept; its 42 bases are in frame from base 1. CDR1 SGHRS and CDR2 YFSETQ are derived from the germline V gene. At the junction V is shortened by 3 bases and J by 1 base, with 10 bases in between. With regard to this clone: Its antigen specificity is not known. No clone much larger than this one lies a single base away; base qualities are absent.

Library prep was done by the immunoSEQ multiplex PCR assay. The multiplex PCR relied on a mix of 60 forward primers for TCR Vbeta segments and 13 reverse primers for TCR Jbeta segments. The CDR3 region of rearranged TCR beta genes was amplified from genomic DNA with a multiplex PCR assay. On the Illumina HiSeq System, the amplified TCR beta libraries were sequenced as 87-base-pair reads. In the source study's methods: A later analysis counted tens of millions of unique TCR beta chains across the roughly 700 repertoires, and 10 million to 11 million of these chains were shared by at least two donors. Raw reads were error-corrected and collapsed into unique sequences with a nearest-neighbor algorithm that merged closely related sequences to remove PCR and sequencing errors. To assign V, D and J gene segments, CDR3 sequences were aligned to IMGT reference sequences. For a sequence to be retained, at least a six-nucleotide match to both a V gene segment and a J gene segment was required. A rearrangement was called productive if the CDR3 had no stop codons and remained in frame with V and J, and every other rearrangement was called non-productive. Following IMGT convention, CDR3 was defined as the stretch from the second conserved V-encoded cysteine to the conserved J-encoded phenylalanine. Sequences without an unambiguous match to a single V gene segment were excluded from the earlier analysis of about 600 of the donors. An earlier analysis of a few hundred of the donors called V segments functional above 56.7% productive rearrangements and segregating when the between-donor standard deviation exceeded 5%. A statistical classification framework was built to diagnose cytomegalovirus status from the catalog of TCR beta chain sequences. In a later analysis, TCR nucleotide sequences were compared against IMGT/GENE-DB human TR gene sequences so that V and J genes could be assigned. Using the TCRdist pipeline, a later analysis assigned CDR3 sequences along with most-parsimonious VDJ recombination scenarios. In a later analysis, each TCR beta chain was defined by its CDR3 amino acid sequence together with its V-gene family, and reads lacking a unique V-gene family were excluded. To address suspected cross-contamination and a sequencing artifact, a later analysis removed a few hundred highly shared, low-generation-probability nucleotide sequences. In a later analysis, a clonal expansion index for each public chain was calculated from normalized within-repertoire ranks of inferred template counts. In a later analysis, generation probabilities were computed with a VDJ recombination model fitted to out-of-frame rearrangements, and the resulting probabilities were checked against IGoR. Hypergeometric tests were used in a later analysis to score TCR-TCR, TCR-HLA and TCR-CMV co-occurrence, with a repertoire-size bias correction applied to the TCR pairs. False discovery rates were estimated in a later analysis by permuting HLA or CMV assignments 20 times. In a later analysis, co-occurring TCRs were grouped with DBSCAN, and TCRdist sequence similarity was added when clustering was performed within HLA-allele-positive subsets. Repertoires with fewer than 30,000 or more than 120,000 public chains, plus five repertoires with anomalous nucleotide sharing, were excluded from co-occurrence clustering. TCRdb's version of the immuneACCESS table is confined to in-frame rearrangements and falls short of the full clone set. An unresolved V gene accounts for under half of the shortfall where checked; the remainder is of unknown origin. The DNA was the basis for D and trimming; V, J and clone size are from that table. The sample table contains around 130,000 clones; only one count was recorded for roughly 77% of them. Approximately 5% of the sample is in the top ten clones.

The cohort comprised hundreds of healthy bone marrow donors. At the time of sampling, every cohort member was nominally healthy, though immune exposures that went unrecorded were likely present. The donor tested CMV seronegative, placing the donor among the 350 to 400 seronegative members of the cohort. A peripheral blood sample was provided by each donor, and peripheral blood mononuclear cells were used for TCR beta sequencing. Genomic DNA extraction from the blood cell samples was performed with the Qiagen DNeasy Blood Extraction Kit. The chain employs TRBV5-1 and TRBJ1-1; the D gene cannot be resolved reliably. The receptor was derived from a man aged 30 to 45 in good health and CMV-seronegative. Sequenced: PBMCs. The CDR3 region reads CASSSEPGNTEAFF. The DNA sequence is as follows: TGCGCCAGCAGCTCGGAACCAGGGAACACTGAAGCTTTCTTT.